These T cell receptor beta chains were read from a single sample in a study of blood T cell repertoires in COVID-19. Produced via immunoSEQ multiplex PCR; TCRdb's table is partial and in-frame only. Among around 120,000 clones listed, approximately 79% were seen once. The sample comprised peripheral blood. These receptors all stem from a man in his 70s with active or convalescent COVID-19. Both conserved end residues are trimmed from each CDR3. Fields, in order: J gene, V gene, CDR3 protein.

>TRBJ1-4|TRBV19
ASSADRGLEGKLF
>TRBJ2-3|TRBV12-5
ASGSFGRGYADTQY
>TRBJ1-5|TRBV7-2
ASSLDRDSNQPQH
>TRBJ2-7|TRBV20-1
SASSYEQY
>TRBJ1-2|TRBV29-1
SVEMDRGYGYT
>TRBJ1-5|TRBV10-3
AISEERQGRQPQH
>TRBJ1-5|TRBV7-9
ASSPGQGSNQPQH
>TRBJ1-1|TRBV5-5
ASSLDGTGGTEAF
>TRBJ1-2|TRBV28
ASSYGYGYT
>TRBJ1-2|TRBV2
ASSVLGQGGAGGYT
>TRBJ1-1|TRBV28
ASSSPRDTEAF
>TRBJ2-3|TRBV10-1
ASSGTSGEADTQY
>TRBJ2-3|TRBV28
ASRGSGRRTDTQY
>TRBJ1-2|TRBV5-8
ASSPDRGHGYT
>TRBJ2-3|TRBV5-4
ASSADRGTDTQY
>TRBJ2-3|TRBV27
ASRLAGGTDTQY
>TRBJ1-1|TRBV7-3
ASSMGANTEAF
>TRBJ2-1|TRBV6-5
ASSYDGSSYNEQF
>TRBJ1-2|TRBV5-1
ASSPTGTGGIDGYT
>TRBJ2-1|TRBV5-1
ASSLSGEPSYNEQF
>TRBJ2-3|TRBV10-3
ATGLAGSGGTDTQY
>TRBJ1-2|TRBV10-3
AISEWDNSGGYT
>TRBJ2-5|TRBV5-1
ASSLGTSGDQETQY
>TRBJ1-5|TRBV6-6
ASSQQSFSNQPQH
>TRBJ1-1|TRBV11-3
ASSGTGDGNTEAF
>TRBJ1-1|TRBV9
ASIFVSGTGWGTEAF
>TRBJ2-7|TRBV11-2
ASSIPLNYEQY
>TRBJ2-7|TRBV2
ASIPGGSLSYEQY
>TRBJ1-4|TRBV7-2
ASSLGTGGRGEKLF
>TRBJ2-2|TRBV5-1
ASSGGTANTGELF
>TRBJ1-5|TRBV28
ASSPPDRGHQPQH
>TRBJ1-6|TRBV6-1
ASSATTYRGVRSPLH
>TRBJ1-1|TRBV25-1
ASIGLMNTEAF
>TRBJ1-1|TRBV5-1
ASSLQGRFGNTEAF
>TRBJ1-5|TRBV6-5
ASNLRGLRNQPQH
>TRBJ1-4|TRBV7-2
ASSLSGREGEKLF
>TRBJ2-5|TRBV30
AWTLDGEYQETQY
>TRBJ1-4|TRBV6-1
ASSEEVGRWKLF
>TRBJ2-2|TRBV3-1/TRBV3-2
ASSLREGDRGGELF
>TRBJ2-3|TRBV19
ASSQGAGADTQY
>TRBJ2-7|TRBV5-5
ASSLYASSYEQY
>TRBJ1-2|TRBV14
ASSYGQGRDGYT
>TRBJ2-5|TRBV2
ASGTNKETQY
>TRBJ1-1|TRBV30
AWSVAGSTEAF
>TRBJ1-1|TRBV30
AWWTGGTEAF
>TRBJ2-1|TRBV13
ASSPGLAGKNEQF
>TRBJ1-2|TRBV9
ASSVGQGATLDGYT
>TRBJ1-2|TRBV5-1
ASSLERTASGGYT
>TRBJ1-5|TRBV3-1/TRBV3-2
ASSQAGGLQPQH